This T cell receptor beta chain was sequenced for a study of blood T cell repertoires in COVID-19. Study-wide context: COVID-19 samples, acute and convalescent, were from the United States, Italy and Spain. From T cells, B-cell-depleted T cells, or PBMCs came the material, which was cDNA or gDNA.

This CDR3 is 15 amino acids long. The germline V gene has CDR1 SGHRS and CDR2 YFSETQ. V shed 5 bases and J 6 bases; nucleotides not matched to a gene: 9. In the authors' workflow: Cell counts per sample came from amplifying reference gene primers. Assay: immunoSEQ multiplex PCR; the TCRdb copy retains only in-frame clones and omits some. From that table come the V and J calls and clone size; the DNA was used to work out D and trimming. Counted here are 210,000 or so clones, 80% to 90% occurring once; the ten biggest clones make up around 21%. This sequence was found in a human donor in a cohort sampled during active COVID-19. The gene calls are TRBV5-1 and TRBJ2-1, with TRBD1 matching over 9 bases. What was sequenced was peripheral blood. The CDR3 is CASSRDGTGSNEQFF. The CDR3 DNA reads as TGCGCCAGCAGTAGGGACGGGACAGGGTCCAATGAGCAGTTCTTC.